Listed below are T cell receptor beta chains from one sample, sequenced in a study of blood T cells in healthy people across ages. TCRdb redid the calling of the 5' RACE reads with MiXCR, one entry per CDR3 protein. The sample lists 1.2 million to 1.5 million distinct CDR3 sequences, roughly 45% occurring once. The source material was blood. The origin of the receptors is a woman younger than 30 in good health. Both conserved end residues are part of each CDR3. A D gene is named only where the DNA matches it firmly. Size tells how often a clone was seen (once, few, many) or the class of an expanded clone, and some rows leave it out.

TRBV10-3,-,-,TRBJ2-7,TGTGCCATCTCCCCGTTCGGGGGGCTCGCCTACGAGCAGTACTTC,CAISPFGGLAYEQYF
TRBV6-1,-,few,TRBJ2-7,TGTGCCAGCCAAGACAGGGCTCTAGCGGATTTCTCCTACGAGCAGTACTTC,CASQDRALADFSYEQYF
TRBV11-2,TRBD2,-,TRBJ2-7,TGTGCCAGCAGCTTAGTTGCTAGCGGGACCTCCTACGAGCAGTACTTC,CASSLVASGTSYEQYF
TRBV2,TRBD1,few,TRBJ2-5,TGTGCCAGCAGCTTCAGCCTATCTCAGGGACAGCAAGAGACCCAGTACTTC,CASSFSLSQGQQETQYF
TRBV6-6,-,-,TRBJ1-5,TGTGCCAGCAGTTACACGACCGGGAGGGGGGGTGGATCGCATTTT,CASSYTTGRGGGSHF
TRBV27,-,-,TRBJ2-3,TGTGCCAGCAGTTCCCTCCACGACACGGATACGCTGTATTTT,CASSSLHDTDTLYF
TRBV6-1,TRBD1,few,TRBJ1-2,TGTGCCAGCAGTGAAGGGACAGGGTCTGTCTATGGCTACACCTTC,CASSEGTGSVYGYTF
TRBV4-1,-,-,TRBJ2-7,TGCGTCAGCAGCCAAACCCTGAAGACCTACGAGCAGTACTTC,CVSSQTLKTYEQYF
TRBV20-1,-,few,TRBJ2-3,TGCAGTGCGAGCAGTACAGTGACAGGCACAGATACGCAGTATTTT,CSASSTVTGTDTQYF
TRBV20-1,TRBD2,once,TRBJ2-7,TGCAGTGCTAGCTCTGGCGGGAGGGCTTCCTACGAGCAGTACTTC,CSASSGGRASYEQYF
TRBV10-2,-,-,TRBJ2-7,TGCGCCAGCAGTGAGCGAGACAGGTTCGCCGACGAGCAGTACTTC,CASSERDRFADEQYF
TRBV7-6,-,few,TRBJ2-3,TGTGCCAGCAGCTTGCTTACTAGCCTCGGCACAGATACGCAGTATTTT,CASSLLTSLGTDTQYF
TRBV2,-,few,TRBJ1-2,TGTGCCAGCAGTGAGGGGGACTCCGGGTATGGCTACACCTTC,CASSEGDSGYGYTF
TRBV2,TRBD1,few,TRBJ2-7,TGTGCCAGCTTAGACAGGGGCTCTATCGAGCAGTACTTC,CASLDRGSIEQYF
TRBV10-3,TRBD2,many,TRBJ2-3,TGTGCCATCAGTGACCCGGGACTAGCGGGAGAGGGAAGCACAGATACGCAGTATTTT,CAISDPGLAGEGSTDTQYF
TRBV18,-,few,TRBJ2-5,TGTGCCAGCTCACCACCGTTGGGGAGTAGGAATGAGCAGTACTTC,CASSPPLGSRNEQYF